These 26 T cell receptor beta chains were sequenced from one sample in a study of tumor and adjacent non-tumor tissue in lung cancer. No cell sorting was done before RNA was extracted from the tissue. More than 3 cm separated this lung sample from the edge of the tumor. A modified ARM-PCR protocol with three rounds of nested PCR amplified TCRbeta. Using its own MiXCR run on the multiplex PCR reads, TCRdb lists one record per CDR3 protein. The table has approximately 100,000 distinct CDR3 sequences, approximately 60% seen once; the top ten hold around 19%. Sequences were obtained from distant non-tumor lung tissue. The receptors originated from a man aged 25 to 40 with non-small cell lung cancer.

This clonotype was observed many times. The gene calls are TRBV6-2 or TRBV6-3 and TRBJ2-1, with 10 bases aligning to TRBD2. CDR1 MNHEY and CDR2 SVGEGT come from the germline V gene. The CDR3 extends over 21 amino acids. Trimming removed 0 bases from V and 2 bases from J; junction bases left unmatched: 16. DNA for the CDR3: TGTGCCAGCAGTTACTCGATCGGGGGCATCGTCAGCGGGAGGGCCTACAATGAGCAGTTCTTC. The encoded protein is CASSYSIGGIVSGRAYNEQFF.

For this clonotype: This may be a read error, as it is one base from a much larger clone. The chain employs TRBV4-2 and TRBJ1-1; the D is unclear. Germline-derived CDR1 and CDR2 are LGHNA and YNFKEQ. CDR3 size: 14 residues. The CDR3 is CASNQELPETEAFF. Here the CDR3 DNA reads TGTGCCAGCAACCAAGAACTGCCAGAAACTGAAGCTTTCTTT.

The genes are TRBV11-2 and TRBJ2-3, with a possible D match to TRBD2 (6 bases). CDR1 and CDR2 from the germline V gene are SGHAT and FQNNGV. V dropped 0 bases and J dropped 10 bases, with 20 bases sitting between them. There are 16 residues in the CDR3. In DNA form, the CDR3 reads TGTGCCAGCAGCTTAGATGCGGGATGGGGCACAAATGCGCAGTATTTT. Translated: CASSLDAGWGTNAQYF.

This clonotype was seen ten or more times. The chain couples TRBV4-2 to TRBJ2-1; 8 positions match TRBD2. The CDR3 is made up of 18 amino acids. Germline assignment: CDR1 LGHNA and CDR2 YNFKEQ. V lost 0 bases, J lost 2 bases, and 9 bases stayed unmatched. Here the CDR3 DNA reads TGTGCCAGCAGCCAAGAAGCCCTAGCGGGTTTAACCTACAATGAGCAGTTCTTC. The encoded protein is CASSQEALAGLTYNEQFF.

Regarding this clonotype: With a much larger clone just one base away, this may be a read error. This rearrangement joins TRBV7-9 to TRBJ1-1; TRBD1 matches 9 bases. Germline V CDR1 and CDR2: SEHNR, FQNEAQ (reference sequence). V shed 8 bases and J 5 bases; nucleotides not matched to a gene: 9. The CDR3 runs 14 residues. The CDR3 loop is CASGSQGARTEAFF. CDR3 in DNA: TGTGCCAGCGGCTCACAGGGGGCGAGGACTGAAGCTTTCTTT.

The chain combines TRBV4-1 with TRBJ1-1, with D possibly being TRBD1 (5 bases). Germline CDR1 MGHRA, CDR2 YSYEKL. This CDR3 has 14 residues. Trimming stripped 6 bases from V and 8 bases from J, with 19 bases between. CDR3 DNA sequence: TGCGCCAGCAGTCAAAACTTCTTGCGGGGGGAAGCTTTCTTT. This encodes CASSQNFLRGEAFF.

As concerns this clonotype: The junction does not match germline at one end; this may be a read error. The chain links TRBV6-5 to TRBJ2-1, with unresolved D. The CDR3 loop spans 15 amino acids. Germline V CDR1 and CDR2: MNHEY, SVGAGI. The CDR3 is CASSYGVQVFNEQSF. CDR3 DNA sequence: TGTGCCAGCAGTTACGGGGTTCAGGTGTTCAATGAGCAGTCCTTC.

This clonotype was detected once. An end of the junction does not agree with germline; a read error may underlie this. The V and J genes are TRBV11-2 and TRBJ1-1, with 8 bases that match TRBD1. This CDR3 contains 14 residues. Looked up from germline, CDR1 is SGHAT and CDR2 is FQNNGV. CDR3 nucleotide sequence: TGTGCCAGCAGCCGGGACAGGATGAGCACTAAAGCTTCCTTT. Amino acid sequence: CASSRDRMSTKASF.

The J gene is TRBJ2-5, the V gene TRBV20-1; D remains unclear. CDR1 is DFQATT, CDR2 SNEGSKA, per germline (reference sequence). The CDR3 is 11 amino acids. Trimming took 3 bases from V and 8 from J, leaving 10 bases between them. This CDR3 reads CSASGADTQYF. In DNA form, the CDR3 reads TGCAGTGCTAGCGGTGCGGATACCCAGTACTTC.

In regard to this clonotype: As the CDR3 is not closed by the conserved phenylalanine or tryptophan, this likely results from a read error. The chain employs TRBV11-3 and TRBJ2-5, with TRBD1 as a possible D gene (6 bases). The CDR3 loop spans 16 amino acids. Germline V lookup: CDR1 SGHNT, CDR2 YENEEA. CDR3 in DNA: TGTGTCAGCAGTTCGAGGACAGAAACGCTCCAAGAGACCCAGTACATC. Its translation: CVSSSRTETLQETQYI.

As concerns this clonotype: A much bigger clone sits one base away, suggesting this may be a read error. The chain has TRBV12-3 or TRBV12-4 and TRBJ1-1, with D unclear. The CDR3 covers 13 residues. The ends were cut back, 9 bases at V and 2 bases at J, with 13 bases in the middle. CDR3 DNA: TGTGCCAGGAGCCCGCCGGCAAACACTGAAGCTTTCTTT. This gives the protein CARSPPANTEAFF.

Details on this clonotype: The junction differs from germline at one of its ends, possibly a read error. The CDR3 sequence: CRARRQGWHEQFF. CDR3 DNA: TGCAGAGCTAGACGACAGGGATGGCATGAGCAGTTCTTC. The rearrangement joins TRBV20-1 to TRBJ2-1; the match to TRBD1 covers 7 bases. Germline CDR1 and CDR2: DFQATT and SNEGSKA (reference sequence). The CDR3 runs 13 residues.

The chain recombines TRBV29-1 with TRBJ2-3; 11 bases match TRBD1. Per the germline V gene, CDR1 is SQVTM and CDR2 is ANQGSEA. V was clipped by 7 bases and J by 6 bases; unmatched bases: 6. This CDR3 comprises 13 residues. The CDR3 DNA is TGCAGCGCGAAGGACAGGGGGCCGGATACGCAGTATTTT. This encodes CSAKDRGPDTQYF.

This rearrangement joins TRBV4-1 to TRBJ2-7; no reliable D call. The CDR3 contains 14 residues. In germline, CDR1 is MGHRA, CDR2 YSYEKL. The CDR3 is CSCSQVWLSYEQYF. CDR3 coding DNA: TGCTCCTGCAGCCAAGTCTGGTTATCCTACGAGCAGTACTTC.

This clonotype was observed many times. The V call is TRBV7-9, the J call TRBJ2-2; TRBD2 agrees at 8 bases. V lost 0 bases and J lost 3; bases outside the gene matches: 9. Germline V lookup: CDR1 SEHNR, CDR2 FQNEAQ (reference sequence). The CDR3 length is 18 residues. CDR3 nucleotides: TGTGCCAGCAGCTTAGCTGGGAGTAGCGGGAAATACACCGGGGAGCTGTTTTTT. It yields the protein CASSLAGSSGKYTGELFF. Full variable domain (remainder filled in from reference TRBV7-9 and TRBJ2-2): DTGVSQNPRHKITKRGQNVTFRCDPISEHNRLYWYRQTLGQGPEFLTYFQNEAQLEKSRLLSDRFSAERPKGSFSTLEIQRTEQGDSAMYLCASSLAGSSGKYTGELFFGEGSRLTVL.

Notes on this clonotype: At one end, the junction sequence differs from germline, possibly due to a read error. The chain combines TRBV12-3 or TRBV12-4 with TRBJ2-3; D possibly uses TRBD1 or TRBD2 (5 bases each). The CDR3 extends over 17 amino acids. The DNA of the CDR3 is TGTGCCAGCAGTTTAGGGGGGAATCTGTTGGACACAGATAAGCAGTATTTT. As protein: CASSLGGNLLDTDKQYF.

Details on this clonotype: A much larger clone differs from this one at a single base, so this may be a read error. The gene calls are TRBV29-1 and TRBJ1-2; 10 bases agree with TRBD1. Germline V lookup: CDR1 SQVTM, CDR2 ANQGSEA. This CDR3 comprises 14 residues. Trimming removed 3 bases from V and 5 bases from J; junction bases left unmatched: 6. DNA of the CDR3: TGCAGCGTTGATACGGACAGGGGGAGTTATGGCTACACCTTC. Residues: CSVDTDRGSYGYTF. The entire variable domain, with the rest obtained from reference TRBV29-1 and TRBJ1-2, is as follows: SAVISQKPSRDICQRGTSLTIQCQVDSQVTMMFWYRQQPGQSLTLIATANQGSEATYESGFVIDKFPISRPNLTFSTLTVSNMSPEDSSIYLCSVDTDRGSYGYTFGSGTRLTVV.

On this clonotype: Being one base from a much bigger clone, this may be a read error. CDR3 residues: CARSIREGPNEQFF. CDR3 bases: TGTGCCAGAAGTATACGGGAGGGCCCCAATGAGCAGTTCTTC. The chain uses TRBV6-2 or TRBV6-3 and TRBJ2-1; 8 positions match TRBD2. This CDR3 spans 14 amino acids. Germline V gene sequence: CDR1 MNHEY, CDR2 SVGEGT. The V and J ends lost 9 bases and 6 bases, in that order; junction bases with no gene match: 10.

The V and J genes are TRBV7-2 and TRBJ2-1, with 7 nucleotides matching TRBD2. The CDR3 totals 15 residues. The germline V gene has CDR1 SGHTA and CDR2 FQGNSA. The V segment lost 2 bases and the J segment 4 bases; nucleotides outside the gene matches: 5. In nucleotides, the CDR3 is TGTGCCAGCAGCTTACCCGGGGGGAATTACAATGAGCAGTTCTTC. Protein sequence: CASSLPGGNYNEQFF. Full variable domain (rest looked up from reference TRBV7-2 and TRBJ2-1): GAGVSQSPSNKVTEKGKDVELRCDPISGHTALYWYRQSLGQGLEFLIYFQGNSAPDKSGLPSDRFSAERTGGSVSTLTIQRTQQEDSAVYLCASSLPGGNYNEQFFGPGTRLTVL.

This clonotype turned up a few times. Since no conserved phenylalanine or tryptophan closes the CDR3, a read error is the likely cause. The V gene is TRBV20-1, the J gene TRBJ2-3; 13 bases are a match to TRBD2. V lost 5 bases and J lost 2; bases outside the gene matches: 10. Germline V gene lookup returns CDR1 DFQATT and CDR2 SNEGSKA (reference sequence). The CDR3 spans 17 residues. As DNA, the CDR3 is TGCAGTGCTCACTCCCCAGGGACTAGCGGGAACACAGATACGCAGTATATT. Its protein is CSAHSPGTSGNTDTQYI.

With regard to this clonotype: One junction end does not reproduce the germline sequence, and a read error may be involved. The gene calls are TRBV5-6 and TRBJ2-1; 9 nucleotides align to TRBD2. The CDR3 has 17 amino acids. Germline lookup yields CDR1 SGHDT and CDR2 YYEEEE. CDR3 sequence: CASSLAGAGGPYNKQFF. CDR3 in DNA: TGTGCCAGCAGCTTGGCTGGGGCGGGAGGGCCCTACAATAAGCAGTTCTTC. The full variable domain, completed using reference TRBV5-6 and TRBJ2-1, is DAGVTQSPTHLIKTRGQQVTLRCSPKSGHDTVSWYQQALGQGPQFIFQYYEEEERQRGNFPDRFSGHQFPNYSSELNVNALLLGDSALYLCASSLAGAGGPYNKQFFGPGTRLTVL.

This clonotype was observed a single time. Germline and junction disagree at one end, which may indicate a read error. In DNA, the CDR3 is TGCGTCAGCAGTGACAACGTCGGCTCATACAATGAGCAGTTCTTC. Its protein product is CVSSDNVGSYNEQFF. The rearrangement joins TRBV10-1 to TRBJ2-1; unclear D gene. The CDR3 extends over 15 amino acids. In germline, CDR1 is WNHNN, CDR2 SYGVQD (reference sequence).

This clonotype occurred a few times. Mismatch with germline at one junction end may stem from a read error. This rearrangement joins TRBV29-1 to TRBJ1-4, with unresolved D. Germline lookup yields CDR1 SQVTM and CDR2 ANQGSEA. The CDR3 has 12 residues. DNA of the CDR3: TGCAGCGTTGATGTTGGAATCGAAAAAGTGTTTTTT. Encoded protein: CSVDVGIEKVFF.

This clonotype occurred many times. The chain employs TRBV20-1 and TRBJ2-1; 9 bases align to TRBD2. Germline trimming cut 0 bases from V and 8 bases from J; bases unmatched to any gene: 11. The length of the CDR3 is 16 residues. Germline V gene sequence: CDR1 DFQATT, CDR2 SNEGSKA (reference sequence). CDR3 in DNA: TGCAGTGCTAGAGATCAGCGAGCGGGGGGCAGCCATGAGCAGTTCTTC. This translates into CSARDQRAGGSHEQFF.

Details on this clonotype: At one boundary the junction diverges from the germline segment, which might be a read error. The CDR3 nucleotides are TGTGCCTGGAACTGGGAGGAGCCTACCTCAAGCACAGATACACAGTATTTT. Its protein is CAWNWEEPTSSTDTQYF. The V and J genes are TRBV30 and TRBJ2-3, with D possibly TRBD2 on 6 matching bases. The CDR3 covers 17 residues. Germline V CDR1 and CDR2: GTSNPN, SVGIG (reference sequence).

This clonotype has at least ten counts. The chain is built from TRBV4-1 and TRBJ1-1; the D is unclear. The CDR3 runs to 14 residues. The germline gives CDR1 MGHRA, CDR2 YSYEKL. V shed 0 bases and J shed 4 bases, with 9 bases lying between them. CDR3 loop: CASSQDHFSTEAFF. The CDR3 coding sequence is TGCGCCAGCAGCCAAGATCACTTCAGCACTGAAGCTTTCTTT.